The source of this T cell receptor beta chain is a study of OX40 agonist ivuxolimab in advanced cancers. About the research overall: Partial responses were observed in three patients, of whom one had hepatocellular carcinoma and two had cutaneous melanoma. Whole-study results and caveats: Average numbers of expanded clones were greater in CD8+ T cells than in CD4+.

After removal of 4 bases from V and 0 bases from J, the junction contained 16 bases not matched to a gene. The germline V gene encodes CDR1 MNHEY and CDR2 SMNVEV (reference sequence). The length of the CDR3 is 20 residues. Sequencing used immunoSEQ multiplex PCR; TCRdb keeps in-frame clones, though not all of them. The data show some 74,000 clones, with roughly 87% seen just once and 0.5% to 0.55% held by the top ten. Regarding this clone: Its target is not known.

The clonotype was recovered from an adult with an advanced solid tumor such as melanoma, head and neck, liver or kidney cancer. The chain links TRBV27 to TRBJ2-1; the match to TRBD1 covers 9 bases. Sample: CD4+ or CD8+ T cells sorted from blood, taken in a trial of the OX40 agonist ivuxolimab. CDR3 sequence reads: CASSYSRDRVTRRSYNEQFF. In DNA, the CDR3 is TGTGCCAGCAGTTATTCCCGGGACAGGGTAACCCGTCGCTCCTACAATGAGCAGTTCTTC.